This T cell receptor beta chain comes out of a study of control samples from healthy donors and cancer patients. Here immunoSEQ multiplex PCR was the method, and the copy in TCRdb shows in-frame clones only, minus some. The sample yields around 130,000 clones, roughly 90% seen once. This clone was found once. The CDR3 consists of 15 residues. Germline V CDR1 and CDR2: ENHRY, SYGVKD. V shed 10 bases, J shed 2 bases, and the junction held 12 bases outside the gene matches. The V and J genes are TRBV10-3 and TRBJ1-2; 8 bases match TRBD1. Sequencing was done on a sample of blood. The receptor's source is a man aged 45-65 years in good health. CDR3 protein: CATVAGTGTNYGYTF. As DNA, the CDR3 is TGTGCCACTGTAGCCGGGACAGGTACCAACTATGGCTACACCTTC.